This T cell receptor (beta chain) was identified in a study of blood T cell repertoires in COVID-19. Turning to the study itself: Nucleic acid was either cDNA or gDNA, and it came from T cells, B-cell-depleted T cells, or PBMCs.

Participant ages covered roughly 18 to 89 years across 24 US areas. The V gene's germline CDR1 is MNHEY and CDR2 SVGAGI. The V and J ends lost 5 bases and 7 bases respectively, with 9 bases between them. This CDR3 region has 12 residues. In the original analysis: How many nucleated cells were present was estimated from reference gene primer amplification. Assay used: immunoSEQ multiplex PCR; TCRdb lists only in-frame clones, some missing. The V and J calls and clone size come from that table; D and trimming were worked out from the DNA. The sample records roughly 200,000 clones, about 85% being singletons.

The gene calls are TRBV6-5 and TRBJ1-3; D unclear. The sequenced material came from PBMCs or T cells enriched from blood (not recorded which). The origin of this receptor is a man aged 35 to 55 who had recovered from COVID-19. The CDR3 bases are TGTGCCAGCAGTCTTAACGGTAACACCATATATTTT. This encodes CASSLNGNTIYF.